Below are 12 T cell receptor beta chains sequenced from a single sample in a study of blood T cell repertoires in COVID-19. TCRdb keeps only in-frame clones here, not all; method: immunoSEQ multiplex PCR. The sample includes 250,000 to 300,000 clones, roughly 90% seen only once; the top ten take roughly 2.3%. Sequencing input: peripheral blood. These receptors originate from a woman aged 25 to 39 with COVID-19, enrolled during active disease.

The chain recombines TRBV4-2 with TRBJ2-3, with 9 bases identical to TRBD1. The V gene end was trimmed by 0 bases and the J gene end by 2 bases; junction bases not matched to a gene: 21. Germline V gene sequence: CDR1 LGHNA, CDR2 YNFKEQ. The CDR3 has 22 amino acids. The CDR3: CASSQDLRDRVFGTKPTDTQYF. CDR3 coding DNA: TGTGCCAGCAGCCAAGATCTACGGGACAGGGTGTTTGGGACTAAGCCCACAGATACGCAGTATTTT.

The J gene is TRBJ1-6, the V gene TRBV3-1 (or the pseudogene TRBV3-2), with 8 bases lining up with TRBD1. The junction had 5 bases not matched to a gene; V was cut back by 1 base and J by 6 bases. Germline V gene sequence: CDR1 LGHDT, CDR2 YNNKEL (reference sequence). This CDR3 is 16 amino acids long. CDR3 residues: CASSQGEQGANSPLHF. As DNA, the CDR3 is TGTGCCAGCAGCCAAGGCGAGCAGGGGGCTAATTCACCCCTCCACTTT.

The chain has TRBV18 and TRBJ1-2; 8 bases fit TRBD1. Trimming removed 3 bases from V and 0 bases from J; junction bases left unmatched: 3. CDR3 length equals 15 residues. Per the germline V gene, CDR1 is KGHSH and CDR2 is LQKENI. CDR3 sequence (DNA): TGTGCCAGCTCACCTGGGGACAGGCCTAACTATGGCTACACCTTC. Its translation is CASSPGDRPNYGYTF.

This rearrangement joins TRBV6-4 to TRBJ1-1; D possibly corresponds to TRBD1 (6 bases). Germline lookup yields CDR1 MRHNA and CDR2 SNTAGT. The V and J ends lost 2 bases and 5 bases respectively, with 6 bases between them. The CDR3 runs 12 residues. CDR3 amino acids: CASSDQGTEAFF. Written as DNA, the CDR3 is TGTGCCAGCAGTGACCAGGGGACTGAAGCTTTCTTT.

The chain is built from TRBV18 and TRBJ2-3; tentative D call: TRBD2 (5 bases). Germline CDR1 KGHSH, CDR2 LQKENI. Trimming took off 2 bases at V and 3 bases at J, with 9 bases between the two ends. There are 14 residues in the CDR3. The CDR3 loop reads CASSPVGETDTQYF. CDR3 DNA sequence: TGTGCCAGCTCACCAGTCGGGGAAACAGATACGCAGTATTTT.

This clone was observed a single time. The chain employs TRBV30 and TRBJ2-1, with D possibly TRBD2 on 6 matching bases. The CDR3 spans 14 residues. With 5 bases removed from V and 5 bases from J, the gap between germline ends came to 16 bases. From germline, CDR1 is GTSNPN and CDR2 SVGIG (reference sequence). CDR3: CAWSPGTRDNEQFF. The DNA of the CDR3 is TGTGCCTGGTCACCCGGGACTCGCGACAATGAGCAGTTCTTC.

The chain employs TRBV19 and TRBJ2-4, with 10 bases identical to TRBD1. The CDR3 totals 15 residues. The J segment lost 5 bases and the V segment lost 4 bases, leaving 5 bases of the junction unmatched. Germline values: CDR1 LNHDA, CDR2 SQIVND (reference sequence). The CDR3 DNA follows: TGTGCCAGTAGTACCCGAGGGACAGGGGAAAACATTCAGTACTTC. This translates into CASSTRGTGENIQYF.

The V and J genes are TRBV7-4 and TRBJ1-5; D not certain. V lost 5 bases to trimming and J lost 1 base, with 9 bases between them. Germline V gives CDR1 SGHVT, CDR2 SQSDAQ. The CDR3 sequence is 14 residues long. CDR3 nucleotides: TGTGCCAGCAGCCCTCGACAAAGCAATCAGCCCCAGCATTTT. Protein: CASSPRQSNQPQHF.

This rearrangement joins TRBV18 to TRBJ2-1; 13 bases agree with TRBD2. This CDR3 has 16 residues. J gave up 8 bases and V 4 bases, and 8 bases lay outside the gene matches. The germline V gene has CDR1 KGHSH and CDR2 LQKENI. The DNA for the CDR3 is TGTGCCAGCTCACGTCCTACTAGCGGGAGGGGCGATGAGCAGTTCTTC. The encoded protein is CASSRPTSGRGDEQFF.

Concerning this clone: A junction boundary mismatches the germline segment, possibly from a read error. Other DNA sequences within the sample encode an identical CDR3. The V and J genes are TRBV2 and TRBJ2-7, with 9 bases lining up with TRBD2. CDR3 size: 15 residues. Germline V gives CDR1 SNHLY, CDR2 FYNNEI. In DNA form, the CDR3 reads TGTGCCAGTAGTGATACTCGAGCGGGGGGCTACGAGCAGTACTTC. Translation gives CASSDTRAGGYEQYF.

J is TRBJ2-5 and V is TRBV9; D unresolved. Germline CDR1 and CDR2: SGDLS and YYNGEE. The CDR3 length is 14 residues. Trimming stripped 0 bases from V and 1 base from J, with 7 bases between. The CDR3, as DNA: TGTGCCAGCAGCGTAGGTCAGTTCCAAGAGACCCAGTACTTC. Its translation: CASSVGQFQETQYF.

The CDR3 region has the DNA TGTGCCAGCAGCCAAGGACACCTTACCTACGAGCAGTACTTC. It yields the protein CASSQGHLTYEQYF. V is TRBV4-2 and J is TRBJ2-7; unclear D gene. This CDR3 comprises 14 residues. Germline V gene data show CDR1 as LGHNA and CDR2 as YNFKEQ. V was cut by 1 base and J by 2 bases, with 9 bases left in between.